The clone carrying this T cell receptor (beta chain) has just one count. From germline, CDR1 is SQVTM and CDR2 ANQGSEA. CDR3 length: 12 amino acids. The data were produced by immunoSEQ multiplex PCR, yet TCRdb's version contains in-frame clones alone and is incomplete. The table includes around 83,000 clones, approximately 84% detected once. The data are from a study of OX40 agonist ivuxolimab in advanced cancers. This chain joins TRBV29-1 and TRBJ2-5; possibly TRBD1 for D (6 bases). The tail of the sequence fits TRBJ2-7 better, so the J call may be wrong. The sample here was CD4+ or CD8+ T cells sorted from blood, taken in a trial of the OX40 agonist ivuxolimab. The TCR originated in an adult with an advanced solid tumor such as melanoma, head and neck, liver or kidney cancer. The DNA for the CDR3 is TGCAGCGCCCGGACAGTCTCCTACGAGCAGTACTTC. It specifies CSARTVSYEQYF.